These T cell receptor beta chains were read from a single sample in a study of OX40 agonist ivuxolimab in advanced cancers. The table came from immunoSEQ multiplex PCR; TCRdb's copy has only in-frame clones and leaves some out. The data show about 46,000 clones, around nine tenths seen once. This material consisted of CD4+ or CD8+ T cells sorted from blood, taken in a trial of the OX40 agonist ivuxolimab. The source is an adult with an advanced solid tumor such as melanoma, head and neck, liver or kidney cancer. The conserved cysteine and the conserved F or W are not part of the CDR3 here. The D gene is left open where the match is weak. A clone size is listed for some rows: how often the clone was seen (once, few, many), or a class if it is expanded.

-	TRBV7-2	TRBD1	ASSPLGRDRESYGYT
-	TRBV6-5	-	ASSSGTASNYGYT
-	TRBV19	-	ASSPPSGSAF
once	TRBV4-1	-	ASSQDGASGANVLT
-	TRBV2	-	ASSDWTFNEQF
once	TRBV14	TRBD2	ASSPIPSSGRPAYEQY
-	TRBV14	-	ASSRGGLGQETQY
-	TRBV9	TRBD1	ASSRDRNYGYT
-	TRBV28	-	ASSPRSAAGTDTQY
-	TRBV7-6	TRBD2	ASSSSGYTDTQY
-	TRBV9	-	ASSTRLQGSTDTQY
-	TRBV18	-	ASSSPRDQQF
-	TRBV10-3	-	AISVEETQY
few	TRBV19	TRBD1	ASSADRGPEAF